This record looks at one TCR beta chain sequence and its context. This record comes from a study of regulatory T cells in long-lasting Graves disease. For TCR beta, libraries came from iRepertoire HTBI primers and Arm-PCR of CDR3 regions. TCRdb re-called the multiplex PCR reads with MiXCR, one entry per CDR3 protein. The sample has 510,000 or so distinct CDR3 sequences, 12% seen once. Sample time point: newly diagnosed GD, antithyroid drugs for less than 3 months. From PBMCs, RNA was extracted and then used to make the TCR library. A further study also used this sample, focusing on T cells in Graves' hyperthyroidism and ophthalmopathy.

Material: peripheral blood mononuclear cells (PBMCs), obtained at new diagnosis, from a patient treated with antithyroid drugs. The receptor's source is a woman in her thirties with Graves disease.

The CDR3 region has the DNA TGTGCCAGTAGTATAGTATTAAGGGTCCGGGGAAATGATCAGCCCCAGCATTTT. Translation: CASSIVLRVRGNDQPQHF. The chain combines TRBV19 with TRBJ1-5; D is undetermined. From germline, CDR1 is LNHDA and CDR2 SQIVND (reference sequence). The CDR3 is 18 residues long. Trimming pared 1 base from V and 5 bases from J, leaving 21 bases between.